Sequencing of this TCR beta chain was carried out in a study of blood T cell repertoires in COVID-19. Only in-frame clones appear in the TCRdb table, and some are missing; sequencing was by immunoSEQ multiplex PCR. The table lists some 100,000 clones, more than 75% of them singletons. Germline loops: CDR1 LGHNA, CDR2 YNFKEQ. Trimming took 0 bases from V and 1 from J; bases not matched to a gene: 7. This CDR3 contains 19 residues. The clonotype was recovered from a man aged 50 or older with active or convalescent COVID-19. Sequencing input: peripheral blood. The chain is built from TRBV4-2 and TRBJ2-2, with 11 bases fitting TRBD2. DNA of the CDR3: TGTGCCAGCAGCCAAGATACCGGGACTAGCGGCAAGAACACCGGGGAGCTGTTTTTT. The encoded protein is CASSQDTGTSGKNTGELFF.